The entry below gives a single T cell receptor (beta chain) sequence along with its context. Its antigen is as yet unknown. The data were obtained in a study of cytomegalovirus exposure and HLA in healthy donors. 60 Vbeta and 13 Jbeta primers were used in PCR. The assay was immunoSEQ multiplex PCR, and TCRdb's table has in-frame clones only and misses some. This table holds 80,000 to 130,000 clones, 79% found once. The CDR3 length is 15 residues. Germline loops: CDR1 SGHRS, CDR2 YFSETQ. V dropped 2 bases and J dropped 0 bases, with 9 bases sitting between them. Study-wide results and limits: Data from an earlier analysis indicated that most TCR beta V segments were productive either about 90% or about 30% of the time. Researchers counted around 150 TCR beta chains as cytomegalovirus-associated. Among TCR sequences, most were rare, though some public TCRs appeared in many donors.

The clonotype was recovered from a female donor in good health and CMV-seropositive. The source material was PBMCs. The chain employs TRBV5-1 and TRBJ1-5; D unresolved. The CDR3 DNA reads TGCGCCAGCAGCTTTTCGGGTGATAGCAATCAGCCCCAGCATTTT. Translated, it gives CASSFSGDSNQPQHF.